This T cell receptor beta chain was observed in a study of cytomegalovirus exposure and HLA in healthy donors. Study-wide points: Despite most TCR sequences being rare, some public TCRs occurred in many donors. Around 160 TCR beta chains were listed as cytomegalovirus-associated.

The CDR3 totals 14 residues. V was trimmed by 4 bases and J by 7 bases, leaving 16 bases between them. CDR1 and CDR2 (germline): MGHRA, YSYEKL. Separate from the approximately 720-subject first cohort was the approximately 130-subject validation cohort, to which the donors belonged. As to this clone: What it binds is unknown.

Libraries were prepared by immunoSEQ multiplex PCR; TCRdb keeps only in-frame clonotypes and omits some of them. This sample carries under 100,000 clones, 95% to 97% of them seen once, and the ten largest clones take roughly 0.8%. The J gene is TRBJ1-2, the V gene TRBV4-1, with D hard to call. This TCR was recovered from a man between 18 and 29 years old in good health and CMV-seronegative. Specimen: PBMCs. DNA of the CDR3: TGCGCCAGCAGCCCACTCAGCCGGGTGAGTGGCTACACCTTC. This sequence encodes CASSPLSRVSGYTF.